This T cell receptor (beta chain) emerged from a study of T cell repertoires in cytomegalovirus infection. Looking at the study overall: Indications came from public TCR beta signatures; they pointed to CMV infection and to a matching HLA type.

About this clonotype: Its antigen is unidentified.

Germline V gene data show CDR1 as DFQATT and CDR2 as SNEGSKA (reference sequence). Trimming at V came to 6 bases and at J to 3 bases, leaving 8 bases not matched to a gene. The CDR3 is made up of 14 amino acids. TCRdb processed the reads anew with MiXCR; each CDR3 protein has one entry. The data show 640,000 or so distinct CDR3 sequences, with around 30% seen just once and 15% to 20% held by the top ten. Study-level points and caveats: Summed frequency of public TCR beta families distinguished CMV carriers with the relevant HLA. HLA-C-restricted CMV-specific TCR beta clonotypes were dominant in the ex vivo response.

The clonotype was recovered from a human donor in good health (CMV status not recorded). Some clones in this sample may be carry-over from other donors' samples. Here the sequenced sample was cultured PBMCs, taken from culture after CMV antigen stimulation. V gene TRBV20-1 combines with J gene TRBJ2-7; 10 bases are shared with TRBD2. The CDR3 region is CSAHGGTSDYEQYF. In DNA, the CDR3 is TGCAGTGCCCATGGCGGGACTAGCGACTACGAGCAGTACTTC.